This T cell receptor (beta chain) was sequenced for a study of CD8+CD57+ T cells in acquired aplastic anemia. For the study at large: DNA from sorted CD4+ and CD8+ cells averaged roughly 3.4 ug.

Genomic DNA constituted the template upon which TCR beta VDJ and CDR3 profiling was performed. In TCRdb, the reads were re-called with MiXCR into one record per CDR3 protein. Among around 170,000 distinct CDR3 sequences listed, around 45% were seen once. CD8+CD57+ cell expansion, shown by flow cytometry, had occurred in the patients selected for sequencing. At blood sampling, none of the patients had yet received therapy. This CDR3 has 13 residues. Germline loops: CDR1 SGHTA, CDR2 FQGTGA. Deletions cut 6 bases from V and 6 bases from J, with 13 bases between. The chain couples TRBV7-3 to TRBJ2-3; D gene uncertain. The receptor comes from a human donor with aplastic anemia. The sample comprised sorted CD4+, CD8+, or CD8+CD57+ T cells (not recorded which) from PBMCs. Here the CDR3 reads CASSIARLDTQYF. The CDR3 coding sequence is TGTGCCAGCAGTATCGCCCGACTGGATACGCAGTATTTT. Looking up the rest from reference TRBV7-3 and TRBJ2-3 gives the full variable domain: GAGVSQTPSNKVTEKGKYVELRCDPISGHTALYWYRQSLGQGPEFLIYFQGTGAADDSGLPNDRFFAVRPEGSVSTLKIQRTERGDSAVYLCASSIARLDTQYFGPGTRLTVL.